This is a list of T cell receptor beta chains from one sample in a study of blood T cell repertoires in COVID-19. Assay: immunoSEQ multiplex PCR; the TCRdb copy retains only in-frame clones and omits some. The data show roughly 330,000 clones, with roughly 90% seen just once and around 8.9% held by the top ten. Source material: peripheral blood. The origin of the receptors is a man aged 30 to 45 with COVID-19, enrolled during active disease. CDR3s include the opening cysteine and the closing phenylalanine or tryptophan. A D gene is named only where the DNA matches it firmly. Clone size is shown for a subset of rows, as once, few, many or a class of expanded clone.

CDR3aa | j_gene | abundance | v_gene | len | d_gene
CASSLKAGGAAGANVLTF | TRBJ2-6 | NA | TRBV7-8 | 18 | TRBD1
CASSKETVTHEQFF | TRBJ2-1 | NA | TRBV7-3 | 14 | NA
CASSLSDSRVQYF | TRBJ2-7 | NA | TRBV27 | 13 | NA
CASSLALVDTGELFF | TRBJ2-2 | NA | TRBV9 | 15 | NA
CASSQASGAGGYTF | TRBJ1-2 | NA | TRBV3-1/TRBV3-2 | 14 | NA
CASRPPGDEQFF | TRBJ2-1 | NA | TRBV7-2 | 12 | NA
CASSILFDRGGGTEAFF | TRBJ1-1 | NA | TRBV19 | 17 | TRBD1
CASSLRTATYEQYF | TRBJ2-7 | NA | TRBV5-1 | 14 | NA
CASSLSSGETQYF | TRBJ2-5 | NA | TRBV7-2 | 13 | NA
CASSRRLAGEIEQYF | TRBJ2-7 | NA | TRBV19 | 15 | TRBD2
CASSLSTGLAYEQYF | TRBJ2-7 | few | TRBV27 | 15 | NA
CASNRIGGGETQYF | TRBJ2-5 | NA | TRBV5-1 | 14 | NA
CSVAGTDNSNQPQHF | TRBJ1-5 | once | TRBV29-1 | 15 | TRBD1
CASSVRPEERGYTF | TRBJ1-2 | NA | TRBV2 | 14 | NA
CASSPHQQGARGYEKLFF | TRBJ1-4 | NA | TRBV4-1 | 18 | TRBD1
CASSYLSYNEQFF | TRBJ2-1 | NA | TRBV6-6 | 13 | NA
CASSSTSNSPLHF | TRBJ1-6 | NA | TRBV7-2 | 13 | NA
CASSSRSLGTGDAYEQYF | TRBJ2-7 | once | TRBV7-9 | 18 | TRBD1
CSVEMGRKNEQFF | TRBJ2-1 | NA | TRBV29-1 | 13 | NA
CASSLDGRGPGNTIYF | TRBJ1-3 | NA | TRBV11-2 | 16 | NA
CASSSGTGGVTEAFF | TRBJ1-1 | once | TRBV6-2/TRBV6-3 | 15 | TRBD1
CATSGPGQGKGYSNQPQHF | TRBJ1-5 | NA | TRBV15 | 19 | TRBD1
CASSLNIETQYF | TRBJ2-5 | NA | TRBV11-2 | 12 | NA
CATSRDSRRLPSEAFF | TRBJ1-1 | NA | TRBV15 | 16 | NA
CASSYSIISGRDLHNEQFF | TRBJ2-1 | NA | TRBV6-2/TRBV6-3 | 19 | TRBD2
CASSIVDGGANEQFF | TRBJ2-1 | NA | TRBV19 | 15 | TRBD2
CASSPPQPGQREQYF | TRBJ2-7 | NA | TRBV28 | 15 | TRBD1
CASSPTGSSGYTF | TRBJ1-2 | few | TRBV19 | 13 | NA
CASSPRAGSYEQYF | TRBJ2-7 | NA | TRBV4-1 | 14 | NA
CSVSPLGNTEAFF | TRBJ1-1 | NA | TRBV29-1 | 13 | NA
CASSQGGGGRFNEKLFF | TRBJ1-4 | NA | TRBV4-1 | 17 | NA
CASSKQGAPPEQYF | TRBJ2-7 | NA | TRBV7-2 | 14 | TRBD1
CATSESPGEGKSLYGYTF | TRBJ1-2 | NA | TRBV15 | 18 | NA
CASSLEMAAPYGYTF | TRBJ1-2 | NA | TRBV7-2 | 15 | NA
CASSPGTGVNEKLFF | TRBJ1-4 | NA | TRBV6-5 | 15 | TRBD1
CASSYFSPIDGGELFF | TRBJ2-2 | once | TRBV6-5 | 16 | NA
CASSLVAGPPSYNEQFF | TRBJ2-1 | NA | TRBV5-1 | 17 | NA
CASSSQQGAISGYTF | TRBJ1-2 | NA | TRBV6-6 | 15 | TRBD1
CASAPGQGDTEAFF | TRBJ1-1 | NA | TRBV12-5 | 14 | TRBD1
CASSSDRGAGELFF | TRBJ2-2 | NA | TRBV28 | 14 | TRBD1
CASSSPSPGQGTLNF | TRBJ2-5 | few | TRBV7-3 | 15 | TRBD1
CASSLWGTGNQPQHF | TRBJ1-5 | NA | TRBV7-9 | 15 | TRBD1
CASSQPYLVPNNEQFF | TRBJ2-1 | NA | TRBV3-1/TRBV3-2 | 16 | NA
CASSPMGQGSYEQFF | TRBJ2-1 | NA | TRBV5-1 | 15 | TRBD1
CATSRDRGFSYNEQFF | TRBJ2-1 | NA | TRBV15 | 16 | NA
CASSPSGWAYEQYF | TRBJ2-7 | NA | TRBV27 | 14 | NA
CASSLGMRSNEQYF | TRBJ2-7 | NA | TRBV7-9 | 14 | NA
CASSPERANYGYTF | TRBJ1-2 | once | TRBV5-1 | 14 | NA
CASSQDARRGRLSGNTIYF | TRBJ1-3 | NA | TRBV3-1/TRBV3-2 | 19 | NA
CASSLWVRARSGRKETQYF | TRBJ2-5 | NA | TRBV7-2 | 19 | TRBD2
CASSLNPGIQETQYF | TRBJ2-5 | NA | TRBV5-1 | 15 | NA
CASSQDGGQANVLTF | TRBJ2-6 | NA | TRBV4-3 | 15 | NA
CASGTGGAGTGYTF | TRBJ1-2 | NA | TRBV7-2 | 14 | TRBD1
CASGDRSTDTQYF | TRBJ2-3 | NA | TRBV28 | 13 | TRBD1
CASSSRGGNEQFF | TRBJ2-1 | NA | TRBV7-2 | 13 | NA